This T cell receptor beta chain was sequenced for a study of molecular identifiers for immune sequencing clone quantification. Study summary: Five aliquots were made in replicates from the RNA of around 20,000 or 100,000 naive CD8 cells, and four were sequenced.

Naive CD8 libraries came from around 18,000 to 910,000 sorted cells with 10%, 30% or 50% RNA. When naive CD8 T cells were sorted, they were gated as CD8+CD4-CCR7+CD45RA+. Germline lookup yields CDR1 MDHEN and CDR2 SYDVKM. This CDR3 is 16 amino acids long. Trimming left V 4 bases short and J 5 bases short, with 20 bases between. Preparation of the bulk TCR libraries relied on previously described methods and listed TCR primers. MiXCR was run by TCRdb on the PCR reads, yielding one entry per CDR3 protein. The table lists 300,000 to 400,000 distinct CDR3 sequences, 20% to 25% of them singletons. This clonotype came up many times.

V and J are TRBV28 and TRBJ1-2, with D unresolved. This TCR was sampled from a human donor in good health. Some libraries in this study had Jurkat cell RNA spiked in. The sequencing input was naive CD8+ T cells from blood, with Jurkat cell RNA spiked in. Documented subset: FACS-sorted CD8+CD4-CCR7+CD45RA+ naive T cells. CDR3 protein: CASSSRAVDVRYGYTF. The CDR3 DNA sequence: TGTGCCAGCAGTTCTAGAGCCGTGGACGTACGGTATGGCTACACCTTC.